A selection of T cell receptor beta chains follows, all from one sample in a study of CD8 T cells in ankylosing spondylitis. MiXCR, applied by TCRdb to the 5' RACE reads, yields one record per CDR3 protein. This sample has some 400,000 distinct CDR3 sequences, with under 25% found just once. Material: blood, either unsorted or a sorted T cell fraction (not recorded which). These TCRs come from a male donor with ankylosing spondylitis. CDR3s include the opening cysteine and the closing phenylalanine or tryptophan. The D gene is left open where the match is weak. For some rows the clone size is stated as once, few or many, or as a class when expanded; others skip it.

abundance: -
j_gene: TRBJ2-4
d_gene: -
v_gene: TRBV2
len: 15
CDR3aa: CASSSLTVAKNIQYF
CDR3nt: TGTGCCAGCAGTTCTTTAACGGTAGCCAAAAACATTCAGTACTTC

abundance: -
j_gene: TRBJ2-7
d_gene: TRBD1
v_gene: TRBV28
len: 14
CDR3aa: CASSRDRKTYEQYF
CDR3nt: TGTGCCAGCAGCCGGGACAGGAAAACCTACGAGCAGTACTTC

abundance: once
j_gene: TRBJ2-7
d_gene: -
v_gene: TRBV5-5
len: 13
CDR3aa: CASSYGPGDKQYF
CDR3nt: TGTGCCAGCAGCTATGGACCCGGAGATAAGCAGTACTTC

abundance: -
j_gene: TRBJ2-1
d_gene: -
v_gene: TRBV30
len: 16
CDR3aa: CAWREDNFLSYNEQFF
CDR3nt: TGTGCCTGGAGGGAAGACAATTTTCTCTCCTACAATGAGCAGTTCTTC

abundance: -
j_gene: TRBJ1-2
d_gene: -
v_gene: TRBV6-1
len: 16
CDR3aa: CASSEAGGNAGYGYTF
CDR3nt: TGTGCCAGCAGTGAAGCGGGAGGGAACGCCGGCTATGGCTACACCTTC

abundance: many
j_gene: TRBJ2-4
d_gene: -
v_gene: TRBV5-1
len: 16
CDR3aa: CASSNSDTLAKNIQYF
CDR3nt: TGCGCCAGCAGCAATTCAGACACCTTAGCCAAAAACATTCAGTACTTC

abundance: -
j_gene: TRBJ1-2
d_gene: -
v_gene: TRBV11-2
len: 15
CDR3aa: CASSLDLHANYGYTF
CDR3nt: TGTGCCAGCAGCTTAGATCTCCATGCAAACTATGGCTACACCTTC

abundance: few
j_gene: TRBJ2-7
d_gene: -
v_gene: TRBV7-2
len: 15
CDR3aa: CASSPAGSGAYEQYF
CDR3nt: TGTGCCAGCAGCCCGGCGGGTAGCGGAGCCTACGAGCAGTACTTC

abundance: -
j_gene: TRBJ2-7
d_gene: TRBD1
v_gene: TRBV28
len: 14
CDR3aa: CASYTGTGSYEQYF
CDR3nt: TGTGCCAGCTACACCGGGACAGGGTCCTACGAGCAGTACTTC

abundance: -
j_gene: TRBJ1-4
d_gene: -
v_gene: TRBV15
len: 13
CDR3aa: CATSRGGNEKLFF
CDR3nt: TGTGCCACCAGCAGAGGGGGAAATGAAAAACTGTTTTTT

abundance: -
j_gene: TRBJ1-2
d_gene: TRBD1
v_gene: TRBV5-1
len: 13
CDR3aa: CASTTGTDYGYTF
CDR3nt: TGCGCCAGCACCACCGGGACAGACTATGGCTACACCTTC

abundance: few
j_gene: TRBJ2-1
d_gene: -
v_gene: TRBV20-1
len: 14
CDR3aa: CSARDARSYNEQFF
CDR3nt: TGCAGTGCTAGGGACGCCCGCTCCTACAATGAGCAGTTCTTC

abundance: -
j_gene: TRBJ2-1
d_gene: -
v_gene: TRBV29-1
len: 11
CDR3aa: CSVRAYNEQFF
CDR3nt: TGCAGCGTTCGAGCCTACAATGAGCAGTTCTTC

abundance: few
j_gene: TRBJ1-6
d_gene: -
v_gene: TRBV12-3/TRBV12-4
len: 13
CDR3aa: CASSPYIRSPLHF
CDR3nt: TGTGCCAGCAGTCCGTACATAAGGTCACCCCTCCACTTT

abundance: -
j_gene: TRBJ2-4
d_gene: TRBD2
v_gene: TRBV29-1
len: 17
CDR3aa: CSVGGGGQKGMVDIQYF
CDR3nt: TGCAGCGTTGGTGGGGGGGGTCAAAAAGGAATGGTAGACATTCAGTACTTC

abundance: few
j_gene: TRBJ2-2
d_gene: -
v_gene: TRBV24-1
len: 15
CDR3aa: CATSDPGGPDGELFF
CDR3nt: TGTGCCACCAGTGATCCCGGGGGGCCCGACGGGGAGCTGTTTTTT

abundance: many
j_gene: TRBJ2-6
d_gene: -
v_gene: TRBV5-1
len: 13
CDR3aa: CASSLAGANVLTF
CDR3nt: TGTGCCAGCAGCTTAGCTGGGGCCAACGTCCTGACTTTC

abundance: -
j_gene: TRBJ2-5
d_gene: -
v_gene: TRBV29-1
len: 13
CDR3aa: CSVGQVFQETQYF
CDR3nt: TGCAGCGTTGGACAGGTTTTCCAAGAGACCCAGTACTTC

abundance: -
j_gene: TRBJ2-7
d_gene: -
v_gene: TRBV19
len: 14
CDR3aa: CASRRSGDTREQYF
CDR3nt: TGTGCCAGTAGGAGAAGCGGGGACACACGCGAGCAGTACTTC

abundance: -
j_gene: TRBJ1-5
d_gene: TRBD1
v_gene: TRBV4-1
len: 16
CDR3aa: CASSQGDRGGNQPQHF
CDR3nt: TGCGCCAGCAGCCAAGGGGACAGGGGTGGCAATCAGCCCCAGCATTTT

abundance: few
j_gene: TRBJ2-1
d_gene: -
v_gene: TRBV11-2
len: 14
CDR3aa: CASTQGMAVNEQFF
CDR3nt: TGTGCCAGCACCCAAGGGATGGCCGTCAATGAGCAGTTCTTC

abundance: -
j_gene: TRBJ1-4
d_gene: -
v_gene: TRBV11-2
len: 15
CDR3aa: CASSLEGAGNEKLFF
CDR3nt: TGTGCCAGCAGCTTAGAGGGGGCAGGGAATGAAAAACTGTTTTTT

abundance: -
j_gene: TRBJ2-3
d_gene: TRBD2
v_gene: TRBV20-1
len: 12
CDR3aa: CSAQAPTSAQYF
CDR3nt: TGCAGTGCTCAGGCCCCTACTAGCGCGCAGTATTTT

abundance: few
j_gene: TRBJ2-5
d_gene: -
v_gene: TRBV6-6
len: 13
CDR3aa: CASSYIAGSTQYF
CDR3nt: TGTGCCAGCAGTTACATCGCCGGTTCGACCCAGTACTTC

abundance: -
j_gene: TRBJ2-4
d_gene: -
v_gene: TRBV7-2
len: 13
CDR3aa: CASSSETLDIQYF
CDR3nt: TGTGCCAGCAGCTCCGAGACCCTGGACATTCAGTACTTC

abundance: many
j_gene: TRBJ2-1
d_gene: TRBD2
v_gene: TRBV9
len: 17
CDR3aa: CASSVVGRSGRATEQFF
CDR3nt: TGTGCCAGCAGCGTAGTGGGGCGTAGCGGGAGGGCCACCGAGCAGTTCTTC

abundance: -
j_gene: TRBJ2-1
d_gene: -
v_gene: TRBV7-9
len: 13
CDR3aa: CASSRGPYNEQFF
CDR3nt: TGTGCCAGCAGCCGCGGCCCCTACAATGAGCAGTTCTTC

abundance: many
j_gene: TRBJ2-2
d_gene: -
v_gene: TRBV7-9
len: 12
CDR3aa: CASSLLPGELFF
CDR3nt: TGTGCCAGCAGTCTCCTTCCCGGGGAGCTGTTTTTT

abundance: -
j_gene: TRBJ2-7
d_gene: TRBD1
v_gene: TRBV12-3/TRBV12-4
len: 16
CDR3aa: CASSLGLGQGVTVQYF
CDR3nt: TGTGCCAGCAGTTTGGGGCTGGGACAGGGCGTTACGGTGCAGTACTTC

abundance: few
j_gene: TRBJ2-3
d_gene: -
v_gene: TRBV20-1
len: 15
CDR3aa: CSARDQQRSTDTQYF
CDR3nt: TGCAGTGCTAGAGATCAACAGAGGAGCACAGATACGCAGTATTTT

abundance: -
j_gene: TRBJ2-3
d_gene: -
v_gene: TRBV7-6
len: 15
CDR3aa: CASSLVAEVTDTQYF
CDR3nt: TGTGCCAGCAGCTTAGTAGCGGAAGTCACAGATACGCAGTATTTT

abundance: few
j_gene: TRBJ2-1
d_gene: -
v_gene: TRBV30
len: 13
CDR3aa: CAWSPRTVNEQFF
CDR3nt: TGTGCCTGGAGTCCTCGGACTGTCAATGAGCAGTTCTTC

abundance: -
j_gene: TRBJ1-1
d_gene: -
v_gene: TRBV12-3/TRBV12-4
len: 11
CDR3aa: CASSRWTEAFF
CDR3nt: TGTGCCAGCAGCCGGTGGACGGAAGCTTTCTTT

abundance: few
j_gene: TRBJ1-1
d_gene: -
v_gene: TRBV4-1
len: 18
CDR3aa: CASSQVSAPGYPGTEAFF
CDR3nt: TGCGCCAGCAGCCAAGTCTCAGCCCCAGGGTACCCTGGTACTGAAGCTTTCTTT

abundance: -
j_gene: TRBJ2-1
d_gene: TRBD2
v_gene: TRBV5-1
len: 18
CDR3aa: CASSLLPSGREMTNEQFF
CDR3nt: TGCGCCAGCAGCTTGCTCCCTAGCGGGAGGGAAATGACCAATGAGCAGTTCTTC

abundance: -
j_gene: TRBJ1-1
d_gene: -
v_gene: TRBV5-6
len: 12
CDR3aa: CASSLEIGEAFF
CDR3nt: TGTGCCAGCAGCTTGGAGATCGGTGAAGCTTTCTTT

abundance: few
j_gene: TRBJ2-5
d_gene: -
v_gene: TRBV12-3/TRBV12-4
len: 15
CDR3aa: CASTDGRSNRETQYF
CDR3nt: TGTGCCAGCACCGACGGTCGAAGCAATCGGGAGACCCAGTACTTC

abundance: -
j_gene: TRBJ2-1
d_gene: TRBD1
v_gene: TRBV5-1
len: 16
CDR3aa: CASSPGDRGSFNEQFF
CDR3nt: TGCGCCAGCAGCCCAGGGGACAGGGGTAGTTTTAATGAGCAGTTCTTC

abundance: few
j_gene: TRBJ2-1
d_gene: TRBD2
v_gene: TRBV20-1
len: 19
CDR3aa: CSALPGGLAGGPSYNEQFF
CDR3nt: TGCAGTGCTCTGCCTGGGGGACTAGCGGGAGGGCCCTCCTACAATGAGCAGTTCTTC

abundance: -
j_gene: TRBJ2-1
d_gene: TRBD2
v_gene: TRBV2
len: 16
CDR3aa: CASSEKRLAGGVEQFF
CDR3nt: TGTGCCAGCAGTGAAAAAAGGCTAGCGGGAGGAGTTGAGCAGTTCTTC

abundance: -
j_gene: TRBJ1-1
d_gene: -
v_gene: TRBV11-2
len: 15
CDR3aa: CASAWDGGSETEAFF
CDR3nt: TGTGCCAGCGCCTGGGACGGGGGCTCCGAGACTGAAGCTTTCTTT